This T cell receptor (beta chain) was sequenced during a study of cytomegalovirus exposure and HLA in healthy donors. Overall study results and limits: Data from an earlier analysis indicated that most TCR beta V segments were productive either about 90% or about 30% of the time.

The donors, nominally healthy at sampling, likely had unrecorded immune exposures. The PCR made use of 60 Vbeta and 13 Jbeta primers. Here immunoSEQ multiplex PCR was the method, and the copy in TCRdb shows in-frame clones only, minus some. The sample has under 200,000 clones, about 70% seen once. CDR1 is SQVTM and CDR2 is ANQGSEA in the germline V gene. This CDR3 region has 14 residues. Trimming removed 7 bases from V and 3 bases from J, with 19 bases in between. A word on this clone: Its matching antigen is unknown.

The sequenced sample was PBMCs. This sequence was found in a woman under 30 in good health and CMV-seropositive. The chain employs TRBV29-1 and TRBJ2-7, with TRBD2 as a possible D gene (7 bases). CDR3 amino acids: CSAGKGGGNYEQYF. DNA for the CDR3: TGCAGCGCTGGGAAGGGAGGGGGAAACTACGAGCAGTACTTC.